A selection of T cell receptor beta chains follows, all from one sample in a study of cytomegalovirus exposure and HLA in healthy donors. Sequencing was performed with immunoSEQ multiplex PCR; in TCRdb, only in-frame clones are kept and a portion is missing. Of about 120,000 clones listed, roughly 80% are singletons. Source material: PBMCs. The receptors derive from a female donor in good health and CMV-seronegative. CDR3s include the opening cysteine and the closing phenylalanine or tryptophan. D genes are given only for firm matches. Clone sizes are given selectively: once, few, many, or a class where the clone is expanded.

V	D	J	size	DNA	CDR3
TRBV15	NA	TRBJ2-3	NA	TGTGCCACCAGCAGAGATCTCCAGGGCGGCACAGATACGCAGTATTTT	CATSRDLQGGTDTQYF
TRBV7-9	NA	TRBJ2-3	NA	TGTGCCAGCAGCTTAGCGATAATAGCAGATACGCAGTATTTT	CASSLAIIADTQYF
TRBV6-5	TRBD2	TRBJ2-7	NA	TGTGCCAGCACTGATAGCGGGGGTTCCTACGAGCAGTACTTC	CASTDSGGSYEQYF
TRBV5-6	NA	TRBJ2-7	few	TGTGCCAGCAGCTCTGGGACACCAGCCTACGAGCAGTACTTC	CASSSGTPAYEQYF
TRBV18	NA	TRBJ2-7	NA	TGTGCCAGCTCACCACAGGGGAGGTTGATCCACGAGCAGTACTTC	CASSPQGRLIHEQYF
TRBV12-5	NA	TRBJ1-2	NA	TGTGCTAGTGGAGGTGGGGCGGGATTGTTTGGCTACACCTTC	CASGGGAGLFGYTF
TRBV23-1	NA	TRBJ1-6	NA	TGCGCCAGCAGTCAACCTGAAAAAAGGGGGAGAGCTTATCCAATTGATTCACCCCTCCACTTT	CASSQPEKRGRAYPIDSPLHF
TRBV21-1	NA	TRBJ1-2	NA	TGTGCCAGCAGCAAATCTGGGGAGGTCTATGGCTACACCTTC	CASSKSGEVYGYTF
TRBV5-5	NA	TRBJ2-6	few	TGTGCCAGCAGCCAGGACAGATTCTCTGGGGCCAACGTCCTGACTTTC	CASSQDRFSGANVLTF
TRBV19	TRBD1	TRBJ1-2	NA	TGTGCCAGTAGTGTACAGGGGGCTAACTATGGCTACACCTTC	CASSVQGANYGYTF
TRBV12-2	NA	TRBJ1-1	NA	TGTGCAAGTCGCCGCGCGGACAGTCCCACTGAAGCTTTCTTT	CASRRADSPTEAFF
TRBV4-1	NA	TRBJ1-5	NA	TGCGCCAGCAGCCAAGATTGGTTACAGGATAGCAATCAGCCCCAGCATTTT	CASSQDWLQDSNQPQHF
TRBV19	NA	TRBJ2-4	NA	TGTGCCAGTAGTAGGGCCGGGACTGCGGCCAAAAACATTCAGTACTTC	CASSRAGTAAKNIQYF
TRBV15	NA	TRBJ1-4	NA	TGTGCCACCGCTCCAGACCGAGCGGGGTCTAATGAAAAACTGTTTTTT	CATAPDRAGSNEKLFF
TRBV11-2	NA	TRBJ2-7	NA	TGTGCCAGCAGCTCTAAGACTAGTTATGAGCAGTACTTC	CASSSKTSYEQYF